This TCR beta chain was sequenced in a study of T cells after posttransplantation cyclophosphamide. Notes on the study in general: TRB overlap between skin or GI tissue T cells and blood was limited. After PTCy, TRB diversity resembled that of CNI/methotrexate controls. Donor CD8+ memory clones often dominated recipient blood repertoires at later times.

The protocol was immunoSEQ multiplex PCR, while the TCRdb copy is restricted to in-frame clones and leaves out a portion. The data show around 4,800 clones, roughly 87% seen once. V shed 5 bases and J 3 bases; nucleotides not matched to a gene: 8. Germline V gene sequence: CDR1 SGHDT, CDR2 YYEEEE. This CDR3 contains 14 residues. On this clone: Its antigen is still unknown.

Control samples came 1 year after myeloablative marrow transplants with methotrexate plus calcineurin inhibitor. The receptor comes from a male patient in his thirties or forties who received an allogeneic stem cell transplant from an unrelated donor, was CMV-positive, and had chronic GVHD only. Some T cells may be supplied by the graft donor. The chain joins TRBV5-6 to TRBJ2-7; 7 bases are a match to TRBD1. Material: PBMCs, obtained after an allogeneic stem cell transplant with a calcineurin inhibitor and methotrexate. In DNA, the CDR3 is TGTGCCAGCAGACCCGGGACAGAACTCTACGAGCAGTACTTC. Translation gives CASRPGTELYEQYF.